The following is a T cell receptor (beta chain) sequence with its context. This sample stems from a study of identical twins. Each CDR3 protein is one row after TCRdb ran MiXCR on the 5' RACE reads. The table shows roughly 490,000 distinct CDR3 sequences, with 13% to 15% occurring only once. The germline V gene encodes CDR1 MDHEN and CDR2 SYDVKM. The V gene lost 5 bases and the J gene lost 5 bases, with 13 bases spanning the gap. CDR3 length: 14 amino acids. In addition, the sample was reused for a study of yellow fever vaccine responses in identical twins.

The sequence was obtained from a woman between 18 and 29 years old in good health. Sample: CD4+ T cells sorted from blood. The chain links TRBV28 to TRBJ1-5; no clear D. The CDR3 DNA reads as TGTGCCAGCAGTGTTCCCCGGTCAGATCAGCCCCAGCATTTT. Its protein is CASSVPRSDQPQHF.